The rows below give T cell receptor beta chains drawn from one sample of a study of cytomegalovirus exposure and HLA in healthy donors. Generated by immunoSEQ multiplex PCR, the TCRdb table keeps only in-frame clones and is missing some. The sample carries 150,000 to 200,000 clones, around 78% recorded once. Input material: PBMCs. The receptors shown here come from a woman aged 25-40 years in good health and CMV-seropositive. Each CDR3 is given with its conserved first and last residue. The D gene is left open where the match is weak. For some rows the clone size is stated as once, few or many, or as a class when expanded; others skip it.

v_gene,abundance,d_gene,j_gene,CDR3aa,CDR3nt
TRBV28,-,-,TRBJ2-2,CASSFSGFNTGELFF,TGTGCCAGCAGTTTTTCAGGGTTTAACACCGGGGAGCTGTTTTTT
TRBV4-3,once,TRBD1,TRBJ1-1,CASSPRTGVTEAFF,TGCGCCAGCAGCCCCCGAACAGGGGTGACTGAAGCTTTCTTT
TRBV5-1,-,TRBD1,TRBJ1-3,CASSPGTDGNTIYF,TGCGCCAGCAGCCCCGGGACAGATGGAAACACCATATATTTT
TRBV7-2,few,TRBD2,TRBJ2-1,CASSPKALAGGYNEQFF,TGTGCCAGCAGCCCGAAGGCCTTAGCGGGAGGCTACAATGAGCAGTTCTTC
TRBV5-1,few,TRBD1,TRBJ2-1,CASSEGQGKAEQFF,TGCGCCAGCAGCGAGGGACAGGGGAAGGCTGAGCAGTTCTTC
TRBV19,-,TRBD2,TRBJ2-7,CASSISQSGGRYEQYF,TGTGCCAGTAGTATCAGCCAATCGGGAGGGAGGTACGAGCAGTACTTC
TRBV9,-,TRBD1,TRBJ2-7,CASSGRQGRSEQYF,TGTGCCAGCAGCGGTCGACAGGGTCGGTCCGAGCAGTACTTC
TRBV7-2,-,-,TRBJ2-1,CASSLERRNEQFF,TGTGCCAGCAGCTTAGAGCGGAGGAATGAGCAGTTCTTC
TRBV7-6,few,TRBD2,TRBJ2-5,CASSAGLAGGETQYF,TGTGCCAGCAGCGCCGGACTAGCGGGAGGAGAGACCCAGTACTTC
TRBV6-1,-,-,TRBJ2-5,CASGGDHMKTQYF,TGTGCCAGTGGCGGGGACCATATGAAGACCCAGTACTTC
TRBV19,-,TRBD1,TRBJ1-5,CASSIDVTLQGVRHF,TGTGCCAGTAGTATAGATGTTACCCTCCAGGGGGTTCGGCATTTT
TRBV4-1,-,TRBD2,TRBJ2-1,CASSLPRGFEQFF,TGCGCCAGCAGCCTCCCGCGGGGGTTTGAGCAGTTCTTC
TRBV6-5,-,TRBD1,TRBJ1-4,CASSTGTENEKLFF,TGTGCCAGCAGTACCGGGACAGAAAATGAAAAACTGTTTTTT
TRBV27,-,-,TRBJ1-2,CASAVSGEGGFYGYTF,TGTGCCTCAGCGGTCTCAGGGGAGGGAGGATTCTATGGCTACACCTTC
TRBV10-3,-,-,TRBJ1-5,CAISPGTLLQPQHF,TGTGCCATCAGTCCCGGGACACTCCTGCAGCCCCAGCATTTT
TRBV4-1,-,-,TRBJ2-5,CASSQEGHSQETQYF,TGCGCCAGCAGCCAAGAGGGACATTCCCAAGAGACCCAGTACTTC
TRBV7-2,-,-,TRBJ1-5,CASSFVGVSQPQHF,TGTGCCAGCAGCTTCGTAGGGGTAAGTCAGCCCCAGCATTTT
TRBV5-1,-,TRBD1,TRBJ2-2,CASSFGQGVIDTGELFF,TGCGCCAGCAGCTTCGGACAGGGGGTAATTGACACCGGGGAGCTGTTTTTT
TRBV18,-,-,TRBJ1-1,CASSPLRGVNTEAFF,TGTGCCAGCTCACCATTAAGGGGTGTGAACACTGAAGCTTTCTTT
TRBV5-1,-,-,TRBJ1-6,CASSPDSNSPLHF,TGCGCCAGCAGCCCGGACAGTAATTCACCCCTCCACTTT
TRBV10-3,-,-,TRBJ2-7,CAISELARRQYF,TGTGCCATCAGTGAGTTAGCTAGGAGGCAGTACTTC
TRBV7-2,-,TRBD2,TRBJ2-5,CASSSTSATSETQYF,TGTGCCAGCAGCTCGACTAGCGCGACCTCAGAGACCCAGTACTTC
TRBV11-2,-,TRBD2,TRBJ2-7,CASSLSGRESYEQYF,TGTGCCAGCAGCTTGAGCGGGAGGGAATCCTACGAGCAGTACTTC
TRBV30,few,TRBD1,TRBJ1-1,CAWRDETGVNTEAFF,TGTGCCTGGAGAGACGAAACAGGGGTAAACACTGAAGCTTTCTTT
TRBV11-2,-,-,TRBJ1-1,CASSLYRAGEAFF,TGTGCCAGCAGCTTATACAGGGCAGGTGAAGCTTTCTTT
TRBV2,-,-,TRBJ1-1,CASKRAGSDTEAFF,TGTGCCAGCAAAAGGGCAGGGTCGGACACTGAAGCTTTCTTT
TRBV4-2,-,TRBD1,TRBJ1-1,CASSQDRTGNTEAFF,TGTGCCAGCAGCCAGGACAGGACAGGGAACACTGAAGCTTTCTTT
TRBV4-1,-,TRBD2,TRBJ2-7,CASSQARTSGRYEQYF,TGCGCCAGCAGCCAGGCTAGGACTAGCGGCCGCTACGAGCAGTACTTC
TRBV2,-,-,TRBJ2-1,CASSEAENEQFF,TGTGCCAGCAGTGAAGCAGAGAATGAGCAGTTCTTC
TRBV2,few,-,TRBJ1-3,CASSYNIPRDMVSGNTIYF,TGTGCCAGCAGCTACAACATCCCCCGGGACATGGTCTCAGGAAACACCATATATTTT
TRBV7-2,-,-,TRBJ2-1,CASSFVLASEQFF,TGTGCCAGCAGCTTCGTGCTAGCAAGTGAGCAGTTCTTC
TRBV5-6,-,TRBD2,TRBJ2-1,CASRLAGGNEQFF,TGTGCCAGCCGGCTAGCGGGAGGCAATGAGCAGTTCTTC
TRBV5-1,-,-,TRBJ2-1,CASRRLQSSYNEQFF,TGCGCCAGCAGGAGACTACAAAGCTCCTACAATGAGCAGTTCTTC
TRBV7-8,-,-,TRBJ2-1,CASSLGSKAGEQFF,TGTGCCAGCAGCCTAGGATCGAAGGCGGGTGAGCAGTTCTTC
TRBV5-4,-,-,TRBJ2-5,CASSPRGGETQYF,TGTGCCAGCAGCCCACGAGGAGGAGAGACCCAGTACTTC
TRBV11-2,-,TRBD1,TRBJ1-6,CASSRGLGQGRTSNSPLHF,TGTGCCAGCAGCCGAGGTTTAGGACAGGGGAGAACCAGTAATTCACCCCTCCACTTT
TRBV6-5,-,-,TRBJ2-1,CASSLSDSHNEQFF,TGTGCCAGCAGTTTATCCGACAGCCACAATGAGCAGTTCTTC
TRBV27,-,-,TRBJ2-5,CASSLWGELETQYF,TGTGCCAGCAGTTTATGGGGGGAACTGGAGACCCAGTACTTC
TRBV4-1,-,TRBD1,TRBJ1-2,CASSQGQGRAYGYTF,TGCGCCAGCAGCCAAGGACAGGGTAGGGCTTATGGCTACACCTTC
TRBV6-6,few,-,TRBJ1-5,CASLTGGQPQHF,TGTGCCAGCCTCACGGGGGGTCAGCCCCAGCATTTT
TRBV18,-,-,TRBJ1-1,CASSPPGQGENTEAFF,TGTGCCAGCTCACCACCGGGTCAGGGCGAGAACACTGAAGCTTTCTTT
TRBV19,-,TRBD1,TRBJ2-4,CASSIGTANIQYF,TGTGCCAGTAGTATCGGGACAGCAAACATTCAGTACTTC
TRBV9,-,-,TRBJ1-1,CASSVAAKAAEAFF,TGTGCCAGCAGCGTAGCTGCAAAGGCGGCTGAAGCTTTCTTT
TRBV4-3,-,-,TRBJ1-3,CASSQDAARSSGNTIYF,TGCGCCAGCAGCCAAGACGCGGCGAGATCCTCTGGAAACACCATATATTTT
TRBV4-1,-,-,TRBJ1-1,CASAFLSQPNTEAFF,TGCGCCAGCGCCTTTTTGTCACAGCCGAACACTGAAGCTTTCTTT
TRBV10-2,-,-,TRBJ2-7,CASSGQSYEQYF,TGCGCCAGCAGTGGACAGTCCTACGAGCAGTACTTC
TRBV28,-,-,TRBJ1-3,CASRPDNSGNTIYF,TGTGCCAGCAGGCCGGACAACTCTGGAAACACCATATATTTT
TRBV6-5,once,-,TRBJ2-5,CASSPPQYF,TGTGCCAGCAGCCCCCCTCAGTACTTC
TRBV4-1,-,TRBD1,TRBJ2-2,CASSHAPGGNTGELFF,TGCGCCAGCAGCCATGCCCCAGGGGGGAACACCGGGGAGCTGTTTTTT
TRBV7-8,-,-,TRBJ1-2,CASSLERGRGDGYTF,TGTGCCAGCAGCTTAGAACGTGGCCGCGGGGATGGCTACACCTTC
TRBV2,-,-,TRBJ1-1,CASSRTVSNTEAFF,TGTGCCAGCAGTCGGACAGTATCGAACACTGAAGCTTTCTTT